These 11 T cell receptor beta chains share one sample of origin, sequenced in a study of post-analysis software for immune sequencing data. Findings and limits, study-wide: When patients were compared with controls, five TRBV segments were more frequent, TRBV5-6, TRBV5-1 and TRBV20-1 among them.

The library was made from cDNA and included unique molecular identifiers. TCRdb used MiXCR to reprocess the PCR reads, holding one entry per CDR3 protein. There are 150,000 to 200,000 distinct CDR3 sequences in the sample; around 28% occur only once, and 1.5% lies in the top ten. Their specific antigens are unknown. Sequences were obtained from blood. These receptors were collected from a girl between 10 and 17 years old with multiple sclerosis.

V gene TRBV2 combines with J gene TRBJ2-7, with a possible D match to TRBD2 (5 bases). The length of the CDR3 is 11 residues. Germline V CDR1 and CDR2: SNHLY, FYNNEI. Trimming removed 8 bases from V and 10 bases from J, with 15 bases in between. For the CDR3, the DNA is TGTGCCAGCCGGGGAGAATCCACACAGTACTTC. It is translated as CASRGESTQYF.

With regard to this clonotype: A clone one base away is much larger, so this may be a read error. J is TRBJ2-1 and V is TRBV10-3, with 8 bases aligning to TRBD1. The CDR3 spans 12 residues. Germline V gives CDR1 ENHRY, CDR2 SYGVKD. CDR3 sequence (DNA): TGTACCATCAGTGACAGGGGTAATGAGCAGTTCTTC. It is translated as CTISDRGNEQFF.

Details on this clonotype: Given a much more abundant clone one base away, this may be a read error. The chain uses TRBV15 and TRBJ2-7; no clear D. Trimming removed 8 bases at V and 3 bases at J, with 17 bases between. CDR1 is LNHNV and CDR2 is YYDKDF in the germline V gene (reference sequence). The CDR3 is 14 residues long. CDR3 protein: CATGKPGSFYEQYF. The CDR3 nucleotides read TGTGCCACCGGCAAACCGGGCTCTTTCTACGAGCAGTACTTC.

Comments on this clonotype: A much bigger clone sits one base away, suggesting this may be a read error. This chain joins TRBV2 and TRBJ1-2, with TRBD1 matching 8 bases. CDR1 SNHLY and CDR2 FYNNEI come from the germline V gene. The CDR3 runs to 15 residues. In DNA, the CDR3 is TGTGCCTGCAGTGAAGCGGGAGGGACAGGCTATGGCTACACCTTC. It encodes CACSEAGGTGYGYTF. The full variable domain, completed using reference TRBV2 and TRBJ1-2, is EPEVTQTPSHQVTQMGQEVILRCVPISNHLYFYWYRQILGQKVEFLVSFYNNEISEKSEIFDDQFSVERPDGSNFTLKIRSTKLEDSAMYFCACSEAGGTGYGYTFGSGTRLTVV.

The V call is TRBV12-3 or TRBV12-4, the J call TRBJ2-3, with 11 bases that match TRBD2. The ends lost 6 bases at V and 1 base at J; junction bases unmatched: 3. The CDR3 has 15 residues. Written as DNA, the CDR3 is TGTGCCAGCAGGCCGGGACTAGCGGGCACAGATACGCAGTATTTT. This codes for CASRPGLAGTDTQYF.

V gene TRBV7-2 combines with J gene TRBJ1-1; no clear D gene. V dropped 4 bases and J dropped 3 bases, with 9 bases sitting between them. CDR3 length: 13 residues. Germline V lookup: CDR1 SGHTA, CDR2 FQGNSA. In DNA form, the CDR3 reads TGTGCCAGCAGCTCCCTCAGTTACACTGAAGCTTTCTTT. Amino acid sequence: CASSSLSYTEAFF. Full variable domain (rest looked up from reference TRBV7-2 and TRBJ1-1): GAGVSQSPSNKVTEKGKDVELRCDPISGHTALYWYRQSLGQGLEFLIYFQGNSAPDKSGLPSDRFSAERTGGSVSTLTIQRTQQEDSAVYLCASSSLSYTEAFFGQGTRLTVV.

The rearrangement uses TRBV2 and TRBJ2-3; TRBD2 aligns across 8 bases. The J segment lost 2 bases and the V segment lost 0 bases, leaving 4 bases of the junction unmatched. This CDR3 has 16 residues. Germline loops: CDR1 SNHLY, CDR2 FYNNEI. The CDR3 reads CASSEARTSITDTQYF. The CDR3 DNA follows: TGTGCCAGCAGTGAAGCTCGGACTAGCATCACAGATACGCAGTATTTT.

This clonotype was seen more than once but under ten times. The chain joins TRBV28 to TRBJ1-1, with D hard to call. The CDR3 is 11 amino acids. Trimming left V 1 base short and J 5 bases short, with 2 bases between. Germline CDR1 and CDR2: MDHEN and SYDVKM. The CDR3 sequence: CASSLSTEAFF. CDR3 coding DNA: TGTGCCAGCAGTTTATCTACTGAAGCTTTCTTT.

About this clonotype: A much larger clone lies a single base off, so this may be a read error. The chain is built from TRBV7-2 and TRBJ2-7; D is undetermined. There are 13 residues in the CDR3. Germline assignment: CDR1 SGHTA and CDR2 FQGNSA. CDR3 bases: TGTGCCAGCAGCGCCTACAACAGCTACGGGCAGTACTTC. Its translation: CASSAYNSYGQYF.

The J gene is TRBJ1-2, the V gene TRBV27, with TRBD1 matching over 10 bases. Per the germline V gene, CDR1 is MNHEY and CDR2 is SMNVEV (reference sequence). V dropped 11 bases and J dropped 5; count of bases not matched to a gene: 5. The CDR3 extends over 12 amino acids. As DNA, the CDR3 is TGTGCCTCCGGGACAGGGGTATATGGCTACACCTTC. This encodes CASGTGVYGYTF.

This clonotype was observed many times. The chain uses TRBV5-5 and TRBJ2-5, with 8 bases fitting TRBD2. Per germline, CDR1 SGHKS and CDR2 YYEKEE (reference sequence). Germline trimming cut 2 bases from V and 5 bases from J; bases unmatched to any gene: 5. CDR3 length: 14 amino acids. As DNA, the CDR3 is TGTGCCAGCAGCTTAGCGGGAGCGGGGGAGACCCAGTACTTC. It specifies CASSLAGAGETQYF.